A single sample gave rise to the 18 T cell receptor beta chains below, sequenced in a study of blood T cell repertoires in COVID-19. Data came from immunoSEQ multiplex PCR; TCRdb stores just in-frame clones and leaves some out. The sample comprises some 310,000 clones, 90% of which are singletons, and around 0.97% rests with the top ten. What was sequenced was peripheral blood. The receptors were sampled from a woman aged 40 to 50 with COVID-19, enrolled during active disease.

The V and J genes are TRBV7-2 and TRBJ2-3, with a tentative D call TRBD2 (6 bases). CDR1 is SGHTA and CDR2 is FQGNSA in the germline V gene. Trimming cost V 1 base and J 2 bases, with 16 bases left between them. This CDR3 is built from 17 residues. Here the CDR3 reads CASSLDVGLAYTDTQYF. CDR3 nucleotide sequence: TGTGCCAGCAGCTTAGATGTGGGTCTAGCGTACACAGATACGCAGTATTTT.

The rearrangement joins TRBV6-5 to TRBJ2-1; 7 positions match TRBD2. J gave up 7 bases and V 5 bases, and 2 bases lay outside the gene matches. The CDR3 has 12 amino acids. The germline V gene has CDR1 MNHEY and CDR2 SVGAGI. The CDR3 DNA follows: TGTGCCAGCAGTCGACTAGCTAATGAGCAGTTCTTC. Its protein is CASSRLANEQFF.

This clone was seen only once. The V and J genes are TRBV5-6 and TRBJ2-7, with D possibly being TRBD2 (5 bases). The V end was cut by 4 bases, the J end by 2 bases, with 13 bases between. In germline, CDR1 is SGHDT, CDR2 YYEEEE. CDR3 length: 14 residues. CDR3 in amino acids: CASSPTETTYEQYF. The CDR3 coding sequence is TGTGCCAGCAGCCCCACAGAGACTACCTACGAGCAGTACTTC.

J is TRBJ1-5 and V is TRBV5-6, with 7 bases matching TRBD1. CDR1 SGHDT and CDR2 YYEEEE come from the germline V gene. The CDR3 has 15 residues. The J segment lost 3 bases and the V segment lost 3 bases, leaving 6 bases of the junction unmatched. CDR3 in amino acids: CASSWGQLPNQPQHF. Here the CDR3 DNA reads TGTGCCAGCAGCTGGGGACAGTTGCCCAATCAGCCCCAGCATTTT.

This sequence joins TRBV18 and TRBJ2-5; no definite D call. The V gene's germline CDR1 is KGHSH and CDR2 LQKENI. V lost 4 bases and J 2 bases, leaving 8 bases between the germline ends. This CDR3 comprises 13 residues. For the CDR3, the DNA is TGTGCCAGCTCACTTTCACTTCAAGAGACCCAGTACTTC. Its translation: CASSLSLQETQYF. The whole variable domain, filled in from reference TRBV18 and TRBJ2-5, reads NAGVMQNPRHLVRRRGQEARLRCSPMKGHSHVYWYRQLPEEGLKFMVYLQKENIIDESGMPKERFSAEFPKEGPSILRIQQVVRGDSAAYFCASSLSLQETQYFGPGTRLLVL.

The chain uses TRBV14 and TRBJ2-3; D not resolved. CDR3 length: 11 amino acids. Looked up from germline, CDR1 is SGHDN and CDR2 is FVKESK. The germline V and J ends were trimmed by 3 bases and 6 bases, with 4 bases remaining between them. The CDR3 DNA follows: TGTGCCAGCAGCCACCTGGATACGCAGTATTTT. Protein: CASSHLDTQYF.

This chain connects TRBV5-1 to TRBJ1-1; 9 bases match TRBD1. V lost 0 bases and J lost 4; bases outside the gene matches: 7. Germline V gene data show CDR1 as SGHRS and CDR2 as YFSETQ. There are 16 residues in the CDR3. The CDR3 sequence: CASSLGLGQGSTEAFF. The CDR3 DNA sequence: TGCGCCAGCAGCTTGGGCTTGGGACAGGGTAGCACTGAAGCTTTCTTT.

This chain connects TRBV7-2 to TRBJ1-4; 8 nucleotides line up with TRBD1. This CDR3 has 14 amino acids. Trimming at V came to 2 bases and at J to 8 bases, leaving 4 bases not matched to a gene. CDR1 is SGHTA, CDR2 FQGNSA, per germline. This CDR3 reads CASSLRTGSEKLFF. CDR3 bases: TGTGCCAGCAGCTTAAGGACAGGGTCGGAAAAACTGTTTTTT.

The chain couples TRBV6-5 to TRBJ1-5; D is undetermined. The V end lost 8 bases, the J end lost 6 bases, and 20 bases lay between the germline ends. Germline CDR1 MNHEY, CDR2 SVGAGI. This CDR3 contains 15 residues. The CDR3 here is CASWRTESNPQPQHF. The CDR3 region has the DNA TGTGCCAGCTGGAGGACTGAGTCGAATCCTCAGCCCCAGCATTTT.

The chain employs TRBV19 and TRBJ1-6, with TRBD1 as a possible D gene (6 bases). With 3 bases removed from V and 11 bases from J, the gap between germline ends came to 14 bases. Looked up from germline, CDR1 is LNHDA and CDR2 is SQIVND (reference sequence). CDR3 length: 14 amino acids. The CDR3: CASSMGRGRAPLHF. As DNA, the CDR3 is TGTGCCAGTAGTATGGGCAGGGGACGGGCACCCCTCCACTTT.

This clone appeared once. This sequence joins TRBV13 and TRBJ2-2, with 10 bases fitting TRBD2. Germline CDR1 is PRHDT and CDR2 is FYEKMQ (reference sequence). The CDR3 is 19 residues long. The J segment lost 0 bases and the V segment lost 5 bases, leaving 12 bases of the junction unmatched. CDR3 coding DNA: TGTGCCAGCAGCCAACTCGCCGGACTAGCGGAACCGAACACCGGGGAGCTGTTTTTT. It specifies CASSQLAGLAEPNTGELFF. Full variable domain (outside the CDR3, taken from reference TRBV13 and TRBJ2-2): AAGVIQSPRHLIKEKRETATLKCYPIPRHDTVYWYQQGPGQDPQFLISFYEKMQSDKGSIPDRFSAQQFSDYHSELNMSSLELGDSALYFCASSQLAGLAEPNTGELFFGEGSRLTVL.

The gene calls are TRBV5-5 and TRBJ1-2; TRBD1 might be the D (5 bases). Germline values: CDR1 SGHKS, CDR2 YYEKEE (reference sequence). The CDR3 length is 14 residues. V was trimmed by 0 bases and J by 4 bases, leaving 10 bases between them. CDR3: CASSLVQGGYGYTF. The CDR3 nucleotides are TGTGCCAGCAGCTTGGTGCAGGGAGGCTATGGCTACACCTTC.

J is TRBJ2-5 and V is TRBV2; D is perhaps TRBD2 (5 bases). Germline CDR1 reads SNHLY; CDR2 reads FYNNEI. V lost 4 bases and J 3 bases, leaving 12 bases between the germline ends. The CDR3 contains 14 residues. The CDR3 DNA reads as TGTGCCAGCAGTGTTAGGGTGAGGGAAGAGACCCAGTACTTC. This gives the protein CASSVRVREETQYF.

The CDR3 nucleotides read TGTGCCAGCAGTTCACTCGGGACAGGGAAGAAGTCTACCTATGGCTACACCTTC. Its translation: CASSSLGTGKKSTYGYTF. V usage is TRBV28 and J usage is TRBJ1-2, with 9 bases identical to TRBD1. After removal of 4 bases from V and 4 bases from J, the junction contained 16 bases not matched to a gene. From germline, CDR1 is MDHEN and CDR2 SYDVKM. The CDR3 sequence is 18 residues long.

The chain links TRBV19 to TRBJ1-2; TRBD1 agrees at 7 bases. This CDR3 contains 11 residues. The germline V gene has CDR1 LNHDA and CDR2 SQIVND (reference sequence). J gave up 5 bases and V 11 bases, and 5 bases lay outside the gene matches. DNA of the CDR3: TGTGCCTCCGGGACAGCTTATGGCTACACCTTC. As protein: CASGTAYGYTF.

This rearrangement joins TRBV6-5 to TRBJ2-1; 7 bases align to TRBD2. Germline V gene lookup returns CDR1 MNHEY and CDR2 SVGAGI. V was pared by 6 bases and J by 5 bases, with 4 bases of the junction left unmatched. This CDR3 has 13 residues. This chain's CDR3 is CASREGGNNEQFF. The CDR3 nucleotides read TGTGCCAGCAGGGAGGGAGGGAACAATGAGCAGTTCTTC.

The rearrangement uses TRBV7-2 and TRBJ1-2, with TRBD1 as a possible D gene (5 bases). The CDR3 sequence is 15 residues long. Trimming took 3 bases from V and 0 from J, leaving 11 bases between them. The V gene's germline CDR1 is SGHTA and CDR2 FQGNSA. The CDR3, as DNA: TGTGCCAGCAGCTTTCCGACAGCAGCTAACTATGGCTACACCTTC. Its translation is CASSFPTAANYGYTF.

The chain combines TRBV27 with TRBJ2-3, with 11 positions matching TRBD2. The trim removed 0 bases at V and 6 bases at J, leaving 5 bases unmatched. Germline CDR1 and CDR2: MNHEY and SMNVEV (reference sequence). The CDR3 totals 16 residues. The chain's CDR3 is CASSLSRLAGGDTQYF. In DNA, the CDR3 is TGTGCCAGCAGTTTATCGAGGCTAGCGGGAGGTGATACGCAGTATTTT.